Following are 20 T cell receptor beta chains from one sample sequenced in a study of T cells in Graves' hyperthyroidism and ophthalmopathy. RNA transcripts provided the source from which TCR beta CDR3 regions were amplified. Initially, a first-round RT-PCR of the TCR CDR3 employed the HTBI primer set. TCRdb reprocessed the multiplex PCR reads via MiXCR and lists one record per CDR3 protein. The sample holds roughly 700,000 distinct CDR3 sequences, 17% seen once. Sequencing was carried out using blood. These receptors were collected from a man aged 45-65 years with Graves' hyperthyroidism.

V gene TRBV11-1 combines with J gene TRBJ2-6; unclear D gene. Germline CDR1 SGHAT, CDR2 FQDESV (reference sequence). The CDR3 runs to 13 residues. The V end was cut by 4 bases, the J end by 2 bases, with 3 bases between. For the CDR3, the DNA is TGTGCCAGCAGCTGGGCTGGGGCCAACGTCCTGACTTTC. This encodes CASSWAGANVLTF. The variable domain in full, with the rest retrieved from reference TRBV11-1 and TRBJ2-6, is EAEVAQSPRYKITEKSQAVAFWCDPISGHATLYWYRQILGQGPELLVQFQDESVVDDSQLPKDRFSAERLKGVDSTLKIQPAELGDSAMYLCASSWAGANVLTFGAGSRLTVL.

The genes are TRBV2 and TRBJ2-1; the D is unclear. Germline V lookup: CDR1 SNHLY, CDR2 FYNNEI. Trimming cost V 6 bases and J 6 bases, with 15 bases left between them. This CDR3 is built from 14 residues. The chain's CDR3 is CASSLDGRINEQFF. DNA for the CDR3: TGTGCCAGCAGCTTGGACGGACGCATCAATGAGCAGTTCTTC.

This clonotype was seen repeatedly, ten times or more. This chain connects TRBV27 to TRBJ2-1, with TRBD2 matching 7 bases. This CDR3 has 15 residues. The junction had 4 bases not matched to a gene; V was cut back by 1 base and J by 4 bases. Germline CDR1 is MNHEY and CDR2 is SMNVEV (reference sequence). The CDR3 DNA sequence: TGTGCCAGCAGTTTATTCAGACTAGCTTACAATGAGCAGTTCTTC. Translated: CASSLFRLAYNEQFF.

V usage is TRBV3-1 and J usage is TRBJ2-1; 14 bases align to TRBD2. J was trimmed by 10 bases and V by 4 bases; bases with no gene match: 6. CDR3 length equals 15 residues. Per germline, CDR1 LGHDT and CDR2 YNNKEL (reference sequence). The CDR3 region is CASSPGLAGDVEQFF. In DNA, the CDR3 is TGTGCCAGCAGCCCGGGACTAGCGGGAGACGTCGAGCAGTTCTTC.

The sample holds many counts of this clonotype. The V gene is TRBV24-1, the J gene TRBJ1-5, with D perhaps TRBD1 (5 bases). Trimming took 1 base from V and 7 from J, leaving 16 bases between them. The CDR3 extends over 16 amino acids. Per germline, CDR1 KGHDR and CDR2 SFDVKD. As DNA, the CDR3 is TGTGCCACCAGTGATTTTAGGGGCGGAGTGGAACAGCCCCAGCATTTT. Protein sequence: CATSDFRGGVEQPQHF.

This clonotype showed up many times. The V gene is TRBV27, the J gene TRBJ2-7, with D unresolved. Germline V gene lookup returns CDR1 MNHEY and CDR2 SMNVEV (reference sequence). The CDR3 length is 13 residues. V lost 2 bases and J lost 2, with 7 bases in between. The CDR3 nucleotides read TGTGCCAGCAGTTTAAGCCGACCCTACGAGCAGTACTTC. Protein: CASSLSRPYEQYF.

The DNA for the CDR3 is TGTGCCAGCAGCTACCATGAGGCTGGGGCCAACGTCCTGACTTTC. It translates to CASSYHEAGANVLTF. The V and J genes are TRBV7-9 and TRBJ2-6; unclear D gene. This CDR3 has 15 residues. Germline CDR1 SEHNR, CDR2 FQNEAQ (reference sequence). Trimming left V 4 bases short and J 2 bases short, with 9 bases between.

This clonotype was picked up many times. The CDR3 DNA follows: TGTGCCAGCAGCTTGGGGACAGGCGGCCCTGGCACAGATACGCAGTATTTT. This codes for CASSLGTGGPGTDTQYF. The chain carries TRBV5-5 and TRBJ2-3; 7 bases are shared with TRBD1. Germline V gene data show CDR1 as SGHKS and CDR2 as YYEKEE (reference sequence). This CDR3 spans 17 amino acids. V gave up 0 bases and J gave up 1 base; unmatched junction bases: 8.

This clonotype was counted many times. This sequence joins TRBV6-1 and TRBJ2-5; TRBD1 might be the D (7 bases). Trimming removed 5 bases from V and 4 bases from J, with 17 bases in between. CDR3 length equals 15 residues. The germline gives CDR1 MNHNS, CDR2 SASEGT. The CDR3 DNA follows: TGTGCCAGCAGTCGGGGGACAGTGGGTGGAGAGACCCAGTACTTC. Translated, it gives CASSRGTVGGETQYF.

On this clonotype itself: This could be a read error, since a much larger clone is one nucleotide away. This chain links TRBV12-3 or TRBV12-4 with TRBJ2-1; D possibly matches TRBD1 or TRBD2 (5 bases each). The CDR3 has 17 amino acids. This CDR3 reads CASNVQGRGSSYNGQFF. CDR3 nucleotide sequence: TGTGCCAGCAACGTCCAGGGACGGGGCAGCTCCTACAATGGGCAGTTCTTC.

In this sample, this clonotype turned up many times. CDR3 region: CASRTAINTGELFF. CDR3 in DNA: TGTGCCAGTAGGACAGCAATCAACACCGGGGAGCTGTTTTTT. The genes are TRBV19 and TRBJ2-2; tentative D call: TRBD1 (5 bases). CDR3 size: 14 residues. Germline V CDR1 and CDR2: LNHDA, SQIVND (reference sequence). The ends were cut back, 6 bases at V and 2 bases at J, with 10 bases in the middle.

This clonotype was observed many times. This chain links TRBV19 with TRBJ1-6; D perhaps matches TRBD1 (5 bases). This CDR3 has 15 residues. Germline CDR1 LNHDA, CDR2 SQIVND (reference sequence). The V end was cut by 7 bases, the J end by 7 bases, with 17 bases between. CDR3 nucleotide sequence: TGTGCCAGTACGGCAGGGAATGGCTGGAATTCACCCCTCCACTTT. Translated, it gives CASTAGNGWNSPLHF.

V is TRBV13 and J is TRBJ1-4, with D maybe TRBD1 (5 bases). The CDR3 length is 14 residues. The germline V gene encodes CDR1 PRHDT and CDR2 FYEKMQ (reference sequence). The V end was cut by 4 bases, the J end by 7 bases, with 13 bases between. In DNA, the CDR3 is TGTGCCAGCAGCTCATCCGGGACTGCTGAAAAACTGTTTTTT. This codes for CASSSSGTAEKLFF.

This clonotype was counted ten times or more. The chain carries TRBV19 and TRBJ1-2, with 8 nucleotides matching TRBD1. Trimming at V came to 4 bases and at J to 2 bases, leaving 6 bases not matched to a gene. Germline CDR1 is LNHDA and CDR2 is SQIVND (reference sequence). The length of the CDR3 is 15 residues. This chain's CDR3 is CASSTGQGGNYGYTF. CDR3 nucleotides: TGTGCCAGTAGTACCGGACAGGGCGGGAACTATGGCTACACCTTC.

The rearrangement links TRBV5-8 to TRBJ2-1; 8 nucleotides align to TRBD2. The germline CDR1 and CDR2 sequences are SGHTS and YDEGEE. Unmatched junction bases numbered 8, after V lost 4 bases and J lost 8 bases. The CDR3 runs to 14 residues. CDR3 in DNA: TGTGCCAGCAGCGTACAGGGACTAGGCGATGAGCAGTTCTTC. Amino acid sequence: CASSVQGLGDEQFF.

This clonotype was detected many times. CDR3 in amino acids: CASNRGRGTGELFF. The CDR3 nucleotides are TGTGCCAGCAACAGGGGTCGCGGCACCGGGGAGCTGTTTTTT. The V gene is TRBV2, the J gene TRBJ2-2, with 7 bases matching TRBD1. From germline, CDR1 is SNHLY and CDR2 FYNNEI. CDR3 length: 14 residues. V lost 7 bases and J lost 4; bases outside the gene matches: 6.

This clonotype occurred a few times. This chain uses TRBV29-1 with TRBJ1-2; D is unclear. In germline, CDR1 is SQVTM, CDR2 ANQGSEA. Trimming removed 4 bases at V and 6 bases at J, with 9 bases between. CDR3 length equals 11 residues. The DNA of the CDR3 is TGCAGCGTTGGGGTCTCCCATGGCTACACCTTC. Encoded protein: CSVGVSHGYTF. Full variable domain (outside the CDR3, taken from reference TRBV29-1 and TRBJ1-2): SAVISQKPSRDICQRGTSLTIQCQVDSQVTMMFWYRQQPGQSLTLIATANQGSEATYESGFVIDKFPISRPNLTFSTLTVSNMSPEDSSIYLCSVGVSHGYTFGSGTRLTVV.

The sample holds many counts of this clonotype. The V gene is TRBV30, the J gene TRBJ1-1, with D unresolved. CDR1 is GTSNPN and CDR2 is SVGIG in the germline V gene (reference sequence). The CDR3 runs to 12 residues. Trimming cost V 4 bases and J 1 base, with 7 bases left between them. The CDR3 nucleotides are TGTGCCTGGATGGTATCGAACACTGAAGCTTTCTTT. Amino acids: CAWMVSNTEAFF.

This clonotype has a handful of counts. A much bigger clone sits one base away, suggesting this may be a read error. V usage is TRBV24-1 and J usage is TRBJ2-3, with unresolved D. V was pared by 4 bases and J by 3 bases, with 4 bases between. This CDR3 has 12 residues. Germline loops: CDR1 KGHDR, CDR2 SFDVKD. The CDR3 protein is CATSEKTDTQYF. The DNA for the CDR3 is TGTGCCACCAGTGAAAAGACAGATACGCAGTATTTT.

This clonotype turned up a few times. V gene TRBV4-1 combines with J gene TRBJ1-1; D is unclear. V was clipped by 5 bases and J by 4 bases, with 14 bases between them. The V gene's germline CDR1 is MGHRA and CDR2 YSYEKL. The CDR3 length is 14 residues. The CDR3 region has the DNA TGCGCCAGCAGCGAAACATCGGGGTCCACTGAAGCTTTCTTT. The encoded protein is CASSETSGSTEAFF.